These 21 T cell receptor beta chains were sequenced from one sample in a study of identical twins. One entry per CDR3 protein results from TCRdb running MiXCR on the 5' RACE reads. The sample yields around 370,000 distinct CDR3 sequences, about 9% seen once. Sequences were obtained from naive T cells sorted from blood. The source is a woman in her fifties or sixties in good health.

This clonotype was counted a few times. J is TRBJ1-2 and V is TRBV7-2, with D possibly being TRBD1 (5 bases). The length of the CDR3 is 13 residues. Germline V gene data show CDR1 as SGHTA and CDR2 as FQGNSA. V was pared by 5 bases and J by 8 bases, with 15 bases between. For the CDR3, the DNA is TGTGCCAGCAGCCCTACCCAGGGTCTGGGCTACACCTTC. This encodes CASSPTQGLGYTF.

This clonotype was recorded at least ten times. The V gene is TRBV4-2, the J gene TRBJ2-5; D remains ambiguous. CDR1 LGHNA and CDR2 YNFKEQ come from the germline V gene. The CDR3 sequence is 13 residues long. Trimming shortened V by 0 bases and J by 4 bases, and 6 bases separated the two germline ends. The CDR3 DNA is TGTGCCAGCAGCCAAGATATGGGAGAGACCCAGTACTTC. This encodes CASSQDMGETQYF.

The chain combines TRBV12-3 or TRBV12-4 with TRBJ2-1; 11 bases agree with TRBD2. The CDR3 runs 17 residues. V lost 0 bases, J lost 7 bases, and 8 bases stayed unmatched. The CDR3 nucleotides read TGTGCCAGCAGTTTAGCGGGGATAGCGGGAGGGGGAAATGAGCAGTTCTTC. As protein: CASSLAGIAGGGNEQFF.

J is TRBJ2-7 and V is TRBV5-1; D is tentatively TRBD1 or TRBD2 (5 bases each). This CDR3 region has 17 residues. From germline, CDR1 is SGHRS and CDR2 YFSETQ. V was trimmed by 0 bases and J by 2 bases, leaving 18 bases between them. The CDR3, as DNA: TGCGCCAGCAGCTTGGCCCCAGGGACCATCCTGCCCTACGAGCAGTACTTC. It translates to CASSLAPGTILPYEQYF.

The chain has TRBV5-1 and TRBJ2-1, with 11 bases matching TRBD2. The CDR3 runs to 17 residues. J gave up 3 bases and V 4 bases, and 9 bases lay outside the gene matches. Germline lookup yields CDR1 SGHRS and CDR2 YFSETQ. Here the CDR3 DNA reads TGCGCCAGCAGCCCTGGTACTAGCGGGGGTTACTACAATGAGCAGTTCTTC. Translation gives CASSPGTSGGYYNEQFF. Supplemented by reference TRBV5-1 and TRBJ2-1, the full variable domain reads KAGVTQTPRYLIKTRGQQVTLSCSPISGHRSVSWYQQTPGQGLQFLFEYFSETQRNKGNFPGRFSGRQFSNSRSEMNVSTLELGDSALYLCASSPGTSGGYYNEQFFGPGTRLTVL.

The chain recombines TRBV4-1 with TRBJ1-1, with D tentatively TRBD1 (6 bases). From germline, CDR1 is MGHRA and CDR2 YSYEKL. There are 14 residues in the CDR3. The V and J ends lost 2 bases and 4 bases respectively, with 11 bases between them. This chain's CDR3 is CASSQRGGGTEAFF. CDR3 in DNA: TGCGCCAGCAGCCAAAGGGGGGGAGGCACTGAAGCTTTCTTT.

The table lists this clonotype with a few counts. The genes are TRBV12-3 or TRBV12-4 and TRBJ1-5; 7 nucleotides align to TRBD1. This CDR3 has 14 residues. The ends lost 3 bases at V and 5 bases at J; junction bases unmatched: 4. CDR3 protein: CASSLTGFYQPQHF. As DNA, the CDR3 is TGTGCCAGCAGTTTGACAGGGTTTTATCAGCCCCAGCATTTT.

The V gene is TRBV11-2, the J gene TRBJ2-2; no clear D gene. This CDR3 is built from 14 residues. Germline V gene sequence: CDR1 SGHAT, CDR2 FQNNGV. V was pared by 5 bases and J by 6 bases, with 13 bases between. CDR3 DNA: TGTGCCAGCAGCCACACGCCCGGGTCCGGGGAGCTGTTTTTT. It specifies CASSHTPGSGELFF.

The CDR3 nucleotides read TGTGCCATCAGTGAGTTCTCGTATGAGCAGTTCTTC. Protein product: CAISEFSYEQFF. The chain joins TRBV10-3 to TRBJ2-1; no reliable D call. This CDR3 contains 12 residues. Trimming shortened V by 1 base and J by 8 bases, and 6 bases separated the two germline ends. Germline assignment: CDR1 ENHRY and CDR2 SYGVKD.

This clonotype was detected a few times. V usage is TRBV27 and J usage is TRBJ2-3; TRBD2 aligns across 7 bases. CDR3 size: 14 residues. Losses at the gene ends were 6 bases for V and 5 bases for J; bases not matched to a gene: 8. The germline V gene has CDR1 MNHEY and CDR2 SMNVEV (reference sequence). In DNA form, the CDR3 reads TGTGCCAGCAGAGGATTGGGCGGGAGAGATACGCAGTATTTT. Amino acid sequence: CASRGLGGRDTQYF.

This clonotype was found a few times. CDR3: CATSDTDQPQHF. CDR3 coding DNA: TGTGCCACCAGTGACACCGATCAGCCCCAGCATTTT. J is TRBJ1-5 and V is TRBV24-1; D unresolved. The CDR3 is 12 amino acids. The V gene's germline CDR1 is KGHDR and CDR2 SFDVKD. V gave up 4 bases and J gave up 5 bases, with 5 bases separating them.

This clonotype was counted ten times or more. The rearrangement joins TRBV24-1 to TRBJ2-1, with 7 bases matching TRBD1. There are 15 residues in the CDR3. Germline assignment: CDR1 KGHDR and CDR2 SFDVKD. J gave up 7 bases and V 4 bases, and 9 bases lay outside the gene matches. The CDR3 DNA follows: TGTGCCACCAGTGACCCGGACAGGTGGTTAAATGAGCAGTTCTTC. Encoded protein: CATSDPDRWLNEQFF.

The chain combines TRBV6-6 with TRBJ2-7, with 10 bases lining up with TRBD1. This CDR3 comprises 13 residues. V lost 8 bases to trimming and J lost 5 bases; unmatched junction nucleotides: 6. CDR1 and CDR2 (germline): MNHNY, SVGAGI (reference sequence). CDR3 DNA: TGTGCCAGCCGACAGGGGGCTAACCACGAGCAGTACGTC. Protein product: CASRQGANHEQYV.

This clonotype was observed a handful of times. The chain uses TRBV5-1 and TRBJ2-5, with 8 nucleotides matching TRBD1. The ends lost 4 bases at V and 2 bases at J; junction bases unmatched: 4. The CDR3 has 14 residues. Germline V gives CDR1 SGHRS, CDR2 YFSETQ. The CDR3 is CASSHGQGQETQYF. The CDR3 DNA reads as TGCGCCAGCAGCCACGGACAGGGTCAAGAGACCCAGTACTTC.

This chain links TRBV20-1 with TRBJ2-1, with TRBD2 matching 12 bases. Germline lookup yields CDR1 DFQATT and CDR2 SNEGSKA (reference sequence). The junction had 6 bases not matched to a gene; V was cut back by 2 bases and J by 4 bases. This CDR3 is built from 16 residues. The CDR3 sequence: CSARPTSGSWYNEQFF. CDR3 in DNA: TGCAGTGCTAGACCGACTAGCGGGAGTTGGTACAATGAGCAGTTCTTC.

Only a few counts were recorded for this clonotype. V and J are TRBV6-5 and TRBJ2-1, with D possibly being TRBD1 or TRBD2 (5 bases each). CDR3 size: 12 residues. Trimming took off 6 bases at V and 6 bases at J, with 9 bases between the two ends. The germline CDR1 and CDR2 sequences are MNHEY and SVGAGI. CDR3 amino acids: CASRGDLNEQFF. The CDR3 DNA follows: TGTGCCAGCAGGGGGGACCTCAATGAGCAGTTCTTC.

The chain recombines TRBV7-2 with TRBJ2-3, with a weak D call TRBD2 (6 bases). Germline V gene sequence: CDR1 SGHTA, CDR2 FQGNSA. V lost 2 bases, J lost 7 bases, and 13 bases lay in between. The CDR3 covers 14 residues. The CDR3 bases are TGTGCCAGCAGCTTATCGGGAGTAGCAAATACGCAGTATTTT. Its protein product is CASSLSGVANTQYF.

V is TRBV25-1 and J is TRBJ2-5; D possibly corresponds to TRBD1 (6 bases). The germline gives CDR1 MGHDK, CDR2 SYGVNS. Deletions cut 2 bases from V and 5 bases from J, with 18 bases between. The CDR3 is made up of 16 amino acids. CDR3 nucleotide sequence: TGTGCCAGCAGTGAAACCCGGGGCAGGGGTTTTGAGACCCAGTACTTC. This encodes CASSETRGRGFETQYF.

The rearrangement links TRBV12-3 or TRBV12-4 to TRBJ2-1; no definite D call. Trimming shortened V by 2 bases and J by 2 bases, and 10 bases separated the two germline ends. The CDR3 runs 15 residues. DNA of the CDR3: TGTGCCAGCAGTTTAAGCACCCTAGCCTACAATGAGCAGTTCTTC. It codes for CASSLSTLAYNEQFF.

The chain recombines TRBV12-3 or TRBV12-4 with TRBJ2-2; D is possibly TRBD1 (5 bases). The CDR3 runs 15 residues. The ends were cut back, 4 bases at V and 5 bases at J, with 14 bases in the middle. The CDR3 nucleotides are TGTGCCAGCAGTTCGGACACGACACAGACCGGGGAGCTGTTTTTT. Encoded protein: CASSSDTTQTGELFF.

Only a few counts were recorded for this clonotype. The chain couples TRBV3-1 to TRBJ2-1, with TRBD2 matching 12 bases. The length of the CDR3 is 16 residues. Germline trimming cut 1 base from V and 7 bases from J; bases unmatched to any gene: 5. CDR1 and CDR2 from the germline V gene are LGHDT and YNNKEL (reference sequence). This CDR3 is CASSQGGLAGRNEQFF. In DNA form, the CDR3 reads TGTGCCAGCAGCCAAGGAGGACTAGCGGGACGTAATGAGCAGTTCTTC.